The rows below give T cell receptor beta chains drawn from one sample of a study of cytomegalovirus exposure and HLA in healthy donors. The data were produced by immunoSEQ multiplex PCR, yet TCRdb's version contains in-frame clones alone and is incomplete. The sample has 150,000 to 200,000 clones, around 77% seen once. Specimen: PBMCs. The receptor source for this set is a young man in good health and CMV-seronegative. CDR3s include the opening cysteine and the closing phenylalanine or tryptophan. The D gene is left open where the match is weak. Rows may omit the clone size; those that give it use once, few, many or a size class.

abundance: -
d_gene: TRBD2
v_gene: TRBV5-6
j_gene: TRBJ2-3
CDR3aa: CASISSGHTDTQYF
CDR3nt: TGTGCCAGCATATCTAGCGGACACACAGATACGCAGTATTTT

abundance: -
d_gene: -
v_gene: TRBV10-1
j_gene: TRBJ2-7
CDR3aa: CASSESSAVYEQYF
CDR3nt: TGCGCCAGCAGTGAGTCCTCCGCGGTCTACGAGCAGTACTTC

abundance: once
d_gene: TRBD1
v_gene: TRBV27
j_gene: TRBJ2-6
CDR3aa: CASSLRTGSRGLLGANVLTF
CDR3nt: TGTGCCAGCAGTTTAAGGACAGGGTCTCGAGGTCTACTCGGGGCCAACGTCCTGACTTTC

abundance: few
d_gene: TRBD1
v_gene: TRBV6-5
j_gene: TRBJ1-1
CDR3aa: CASSYSETGAAFF
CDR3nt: TGTGCCAGCAGTTACTCCGAGACAGGGGCGGCTTTCTTT

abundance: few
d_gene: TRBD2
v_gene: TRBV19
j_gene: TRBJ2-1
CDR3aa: CASSPSGSNEQFF
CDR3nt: TGTGCCAGTAGTCCTAGCGGCAGCAATGAGCAGTTCTTC

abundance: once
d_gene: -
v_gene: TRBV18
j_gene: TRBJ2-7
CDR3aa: CASSHLPGDNEQYF
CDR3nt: TGTGCCAGCTCCCACCTCCCAGGGGACAACGAGCAGTACTTC

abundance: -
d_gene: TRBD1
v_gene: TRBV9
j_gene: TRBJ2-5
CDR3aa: CASSVRQGPYQETQYF
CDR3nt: TGTGCCAGCAGCGTTAGACAGGGACCGTACCAAGAGACCCAGTACTTC

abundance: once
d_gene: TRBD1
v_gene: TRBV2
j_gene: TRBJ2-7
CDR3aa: CASSVPTTGEENEQYF
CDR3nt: TGTGCCAGCAGTGTCCCAACGACAGGGGAAGAGAACGAGCAGTACTTC

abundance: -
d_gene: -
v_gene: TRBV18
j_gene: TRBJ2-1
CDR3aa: CASSLYPPQAHVVDNEQFF
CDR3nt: TGTGCCAGCTCATTATATCCCCCACAGGCACATGTGGTGGACAATGAGCAGTTCTTC

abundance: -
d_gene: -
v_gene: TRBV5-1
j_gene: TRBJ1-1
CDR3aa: CASNSGRGTEAFF
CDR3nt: TGCGCCAGCAACTCAGGAAGGGGCACTGAAGCTTTCTTT

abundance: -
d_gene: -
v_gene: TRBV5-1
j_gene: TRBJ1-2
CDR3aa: CASSGLREIGSYGYTF
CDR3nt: TGCGCCAGCAGCGGGCTAAGGGAGATAGGGTCGTATGGCTACACCTTC